This entry features one T cell receptor (beta chain) sequence. Its specificity is not known. The data derive from a study of lymphopenia after photon versus proton radiotherapy. Germline V CDR1 and CDR2: SNHLY, FYNNEI. This CDR3 has 16 amino acids. V shed 5 bases and J shed 0 bases, with 15 bases lying between them. Study-wide results and caveats: Under photons, naive T cells and diversity fell while effector/memory populations rose.

The repertoire was sequenced with immunoSEQ multiplex PCR; TCRdb's copy has only in-frame clones and lacks some. Altogether 50,000 to 60,000 clones are present, 80% to 95% being singletons, with the ten largest covering roughly 18%. The V gene is TRBV2, the J gene TRBJ2-3, with D perhaps matching TRBD1 (6 bases). The sequence derives from a middle-aged woman with cholangiocarcinoma. The specimen was peripheral blood, collected from a patient treated with photon-based radiotherapy. DNA for the CDR3: TGTGCCAGCAGTAGTTCAGGGGCCGCGAGCACAGATACGCAGTATTTT. Its protein is CASSSSGAASTDTQYF.